This T cell receptor (beta chain) derives from a study of T-cell reconstitution after alpha-beta-depleted transplantation in children. Germline V gene lookup returns CDR1 SGHVS and CDR2 FQNEAQ. The CDR3 length is 14 residues. Trimming removed 6 bases at V and 1 base at J, with 12 bases between. Construction of the TCRbeta library involved unique molecular identifiers. Each CDR3 protein gets one entry after TCRdb re-called the PCR reads with MiXCR. The data contain about 270,000 distinct CDR3 sequences, over 8% of them singletons. The input for sequencing was PBMCs from the stem cell graft donor, taken from the stem cell graft. The chain combines TRBV7-8 with TRBJ1-1; D is possibly TRBD1 (5 bases). The receptor's source is a human donor who donated a stem cell graft to a child with SCID. The CDR3 sequence is CASREGLQNTEAFF. In DNA, the CDR3 is TGTGCCAGCAGGGAGGGGTTGCAGAACACTGAAGCTTTCTTT.